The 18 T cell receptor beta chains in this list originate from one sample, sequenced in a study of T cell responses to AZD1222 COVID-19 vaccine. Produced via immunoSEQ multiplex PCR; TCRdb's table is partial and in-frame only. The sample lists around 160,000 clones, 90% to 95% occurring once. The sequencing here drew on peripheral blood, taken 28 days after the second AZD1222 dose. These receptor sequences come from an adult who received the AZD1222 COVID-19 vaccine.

CDR3 residues: CSVQSVRDQPQHF. As DNA, the CDR3 is TGCAGCGTGCAGAGTGTAAGGGATCAGCCCCAGCATTTT. This chain links TRBV29-1 with TRBJ1-5; D is undetermined. The CDR3 is 13 amino acids. Germline assignment: CDR1 SQVTM and CDR2 ANQGSEA. V was trimmed by 6 bases and J by 5 bases, leaving 14 bases between them.

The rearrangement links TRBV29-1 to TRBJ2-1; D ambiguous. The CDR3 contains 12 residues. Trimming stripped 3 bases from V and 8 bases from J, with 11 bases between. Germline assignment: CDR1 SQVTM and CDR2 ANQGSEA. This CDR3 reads CSVEWSVHEQFF. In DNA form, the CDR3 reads TGCAGCGTTGAGTGGTCAGTCCATGAGCAGTTCTTC.

CDR3 residues: CASSSQGAGELFF. The DNA for the CDR3 is TGTGCCAGCAGCTCTCAGGGGGCCGGGGAGCTGTTTTTT. The genes are TRBV7-3 and TRBJ2-2; 7 bases are a match to TRBD1. With V trimmed by 4 bases and J by 6 bases, 2 bases remained unmatched. This CDR3 has 13 amino acids. Germline V gene sequence: CDR1 SGHTA, CDR2 FQGTGA.

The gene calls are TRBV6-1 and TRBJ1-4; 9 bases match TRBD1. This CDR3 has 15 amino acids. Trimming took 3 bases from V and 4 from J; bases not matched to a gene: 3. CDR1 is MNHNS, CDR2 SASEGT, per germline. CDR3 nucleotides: TGTGCCAGCAGTGACCCGGGACAGGGTAATGAAAAACTGTTTTTT. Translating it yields CASSDPGQGNEKLFF.

CDR3 coding DNA: TGCGCCAGCAGCCAAGAAGTCCGGGGGATGAACACTGAAGCTTTCTTT. Protein sequence: CASSQEVRGMNTEAFF. This chain links TRBV4-1 with TRBJ1-1; D might be TRBD1 (5 bases). CDR1 and CDR2 from the germline V gene are MGHRA and YSYEKL. The CDR3 is made up of 16 amino acids. Trimming took 0 bases from V and 0 from J, leaving 11 bases between them.

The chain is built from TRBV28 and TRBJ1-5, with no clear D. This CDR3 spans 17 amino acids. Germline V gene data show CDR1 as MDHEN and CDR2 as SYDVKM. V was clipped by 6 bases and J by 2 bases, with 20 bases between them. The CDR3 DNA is TGTGCCAGCAGGGCGGGATACCACGAGTTGCGCAATCAGCCCCAGCATTTT. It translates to CASRAGYHELRNQPQHF.

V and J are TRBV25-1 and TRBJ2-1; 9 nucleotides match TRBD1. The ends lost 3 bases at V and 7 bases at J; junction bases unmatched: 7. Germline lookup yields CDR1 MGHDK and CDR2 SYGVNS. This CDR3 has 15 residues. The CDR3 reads CASSDPTGGVNEQFF. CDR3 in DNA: TGTGCCAGCAGTGACCCGACAGGGGGAGTTAATGAGCAGTTCTTC.

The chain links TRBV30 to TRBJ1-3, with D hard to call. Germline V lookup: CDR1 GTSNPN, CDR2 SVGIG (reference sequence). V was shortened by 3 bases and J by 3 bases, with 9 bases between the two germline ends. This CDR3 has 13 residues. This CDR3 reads CAWSHTYGNTIYF. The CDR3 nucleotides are TGTGCCTGGAGCCATACCTATGGAAACACCATATATTTT.

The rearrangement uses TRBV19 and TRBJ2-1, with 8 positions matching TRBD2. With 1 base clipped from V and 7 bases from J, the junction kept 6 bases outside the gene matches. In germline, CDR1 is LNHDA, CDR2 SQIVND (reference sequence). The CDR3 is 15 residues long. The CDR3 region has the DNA TGTGCCAGTAGTATAGGGGCAGCGGGGGTGAATGAGCAGTTCTTC. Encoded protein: CASSIGAAGVNEQFF.

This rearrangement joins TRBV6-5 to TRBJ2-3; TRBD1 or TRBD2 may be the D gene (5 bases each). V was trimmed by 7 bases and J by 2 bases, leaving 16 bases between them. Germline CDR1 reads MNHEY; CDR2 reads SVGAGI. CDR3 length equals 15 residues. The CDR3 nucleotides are TGTGCCAGCACCCCCCGGGACGGAAACACAGATACGCAGTATTTT. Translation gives CASTPRDGNTDTQYF.

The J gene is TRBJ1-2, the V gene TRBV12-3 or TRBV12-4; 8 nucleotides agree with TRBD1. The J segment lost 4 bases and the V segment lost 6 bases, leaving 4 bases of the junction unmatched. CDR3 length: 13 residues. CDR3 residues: CASRLTGGYGYTF. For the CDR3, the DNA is TGTGCCAGCAGGCTTACAGGGGGCTATGGCTACACCTTC.

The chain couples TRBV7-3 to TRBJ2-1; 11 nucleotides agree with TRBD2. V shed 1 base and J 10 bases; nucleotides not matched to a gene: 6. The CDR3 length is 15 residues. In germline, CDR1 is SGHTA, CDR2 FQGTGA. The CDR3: CASSLNSGRAEEQFF. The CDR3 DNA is TGTGCCAGCAGCTTAAATAGCGGGAGGGCCGAGGAGCAGTTCTTC.

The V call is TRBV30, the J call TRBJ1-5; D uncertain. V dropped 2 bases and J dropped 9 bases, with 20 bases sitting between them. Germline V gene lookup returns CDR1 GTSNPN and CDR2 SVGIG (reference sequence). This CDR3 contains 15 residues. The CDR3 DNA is TGTGCCTGGAGTAAGTCGGAATCCTTAAAATTGCCCCAGCATTTT. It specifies CAWSKSESLKLPQHF.

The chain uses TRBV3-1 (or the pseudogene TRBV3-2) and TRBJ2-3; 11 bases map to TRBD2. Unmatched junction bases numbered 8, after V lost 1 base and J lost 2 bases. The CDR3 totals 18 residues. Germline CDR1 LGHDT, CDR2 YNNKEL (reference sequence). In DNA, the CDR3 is TGTGCCAGCAGCCAAGTAATCGGGACTAGCGGTCCCACAGATACGCAGTATTTT. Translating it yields CASSQVIGTSGPTDTQYF.

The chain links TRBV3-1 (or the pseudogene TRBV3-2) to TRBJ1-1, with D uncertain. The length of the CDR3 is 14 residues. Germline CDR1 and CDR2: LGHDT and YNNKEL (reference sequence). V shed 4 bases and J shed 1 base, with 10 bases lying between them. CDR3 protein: CASSPSGANTEAFF. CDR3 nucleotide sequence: TGTGCCAGCAGCCCTAGTGGAGCGAACACTGAAGCTTTCTTT.

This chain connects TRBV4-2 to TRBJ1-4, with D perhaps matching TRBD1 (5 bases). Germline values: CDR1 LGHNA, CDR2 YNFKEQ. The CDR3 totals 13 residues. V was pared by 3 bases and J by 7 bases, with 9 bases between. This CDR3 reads CASSHLTGEKLFF. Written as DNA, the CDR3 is TGTGCCAGCAGCCATTTAACAGGTGAAAAACTGTTTTTT.

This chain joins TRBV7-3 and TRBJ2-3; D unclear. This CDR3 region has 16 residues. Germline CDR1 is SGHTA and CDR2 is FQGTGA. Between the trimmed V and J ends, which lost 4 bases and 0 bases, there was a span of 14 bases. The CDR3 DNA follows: TGTGCCAGCAGCTCCCAGCCCGGTGAAAGCACAGATACGCAGTATTTT. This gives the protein CASSSQPGESTDTQYF. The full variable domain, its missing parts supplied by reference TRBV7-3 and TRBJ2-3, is GAGVSQTPSNKVTEKGKYVELRCDPISGHTALYWYRQSLGQGPEFLIYFQGTGAADDSGLPNDRFFAVRPEGSVSTLKIQRTERGDSAVYLCASSSQPGESTDTQYFGPGTRLTVL.

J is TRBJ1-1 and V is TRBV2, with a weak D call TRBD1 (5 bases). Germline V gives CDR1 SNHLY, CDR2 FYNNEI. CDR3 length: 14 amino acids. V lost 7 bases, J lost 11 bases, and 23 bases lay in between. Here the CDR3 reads CASTAKWDSQEAFF. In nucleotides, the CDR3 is TGTGCCAGCACGGCAAAATGGGACTCACAAGAGGCTTTCTTT.